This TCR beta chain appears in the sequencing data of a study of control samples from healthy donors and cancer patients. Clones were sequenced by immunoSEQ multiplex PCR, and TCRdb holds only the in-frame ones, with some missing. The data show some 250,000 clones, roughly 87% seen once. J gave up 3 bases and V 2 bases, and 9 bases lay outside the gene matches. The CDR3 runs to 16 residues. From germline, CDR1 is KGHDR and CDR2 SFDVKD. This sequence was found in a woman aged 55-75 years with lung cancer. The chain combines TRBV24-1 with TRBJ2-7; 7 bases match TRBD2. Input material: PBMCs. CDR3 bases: TGTGCCACCAGTGATTCCCGGGGCGGGAGAATCTACGAGCAGTACTTC. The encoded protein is CATSDSRGGRIYEQYF.